The rows below give T cell receptor beta chains drawn from one sample of a study of siplizumab effects on memory and regulatory T cells. The protocol was immunoSEQ multiplex PCR, while the TCRdb copy is restricted to in-frame clones and leaves out a portion. The sample holds about 100,000 clones, roughly 94% seen once. Sequencing input: non-Treg CD4+ T cells sorted from blood. These receptors were taken from a human donor in good health. Both conserved end residues are part of each CDR3. Each record gives: D gene, CDR3 length, clone size, V gene, J gene, CDR3 DNA, CDR3 protein. D genes are given only for firm matches. Rows give clone size only sometimes, using once, few, many, or a class for an expanded clone.

D gene: -; CDR3 length: 13; clone size: -; V gene: TRBV5-1; J gene: TRBJ2-1; CDR3 DNA: TGCGCCAGCAGCTTGCCCAGATACAATGAGCAGTTCTTC; CDR3 protein: CASSLPRYNEQFF
D gene: -; CDR3 length: 14; clone size: -; V gene: TRBV10-3; J gene: TRBJ2-3; CDR3 DNA: TGTGCCATCAGTGGCTTATCGGGACCAGATACGCAGTATTTT; CDR3 protein: CAISGLSGPDTQYF
D gene: -; CDR3 length: 19; clone size: -; V gene: TRBV28; J gene: TRBJ2-1; CDR3 DNA: TGTGCCAGCAGTTCGCCTCCCCGCGTATTTGGTCGTATCTCATCTGAGCAGTTCTTC; CDR3 protein: CASSSPPRVFGRISSEQFF
D gene: TRBD2; CDR3 length: 15; clone size: -; V gene: TRBV6-5; J gene: TRBJ2-1; CDR3 DNA: TGTGCCAGCAGTTCTAGCGGGATAGCCTACAATGAGCAGTTCTTC; CDR3 protein: CASSSSGIAYNEQFF
D gene: -; CDR3 length: 14; clone size: -; V gene: TRBV19; J gene: TRBJ2-3; CDR3 DNA: TGTGCCAGTAGTATAGAGGCCCAGTGGGATACGCAGTATTTT; CDR3 protein: CASSIEAQWDTQYF
D gene: TRBD1; CDR3 length: 17; clone size: -; V gene: TRBV4-1; J gene: TRBJ2-3; CDR3 DNA: TGCGCCAGCAGCCAACGGACAACAGGGGGCTTATCAGATACGCAGTATTTT; CDR3 protein: CASSQRTTGGLSDTQYF
D gene: -; CDR3 length: 14; clone size: once; V gene: TRBV7-2; J gene: TRBJ1-2; CDR3 DNA: -; CDR3 protein: CASSLAFGRGTLTF
D gene: TRBD1; CDR3 length: 16; clone size: -; V gene: TRBV7-9; J gene: TRBJ2-3; CDR3 DNA: TGTGCCAGCAGCCCCGGGACAGGGATGTTCACAGATACGCAGTATTTT; CDR3 protein: CASSPGTGMFTDTQYF
D gene: -; CDR3 length: 13; clone size: -; V gene: TRBV28; J gene: TRBJ1-1; CDR3 DNA: TGTGCCTACGCAGGGAGGAGGGGGACTGAAGCTTTCTTT; CDR3 protein: CAYAGRRGTEAFF
D gene: -; CDR3 length: 13; clone size: -; V gene: TRBV7-9; J gene: TRBJ1-1; CDR3 DNA: TGTGCCAGCAGCTTGGACCCGAACACTGAAGCTTTCTTT; CDR3 protein: CASSLDPNTEAFF
D gene: -; CDR3 length: 15; clone size: -; V gene: TRBV19; J gene: TRBJ2-4; CDR3 DNA: TGTGCCAGTAGTATAGATCAGGGGCCGGAGAACATTCAGTACTTC; CDR3 protein: CASSIDQGPENIQYF
D gene: -; CDR3 length: 17; clone size: -; V gene: TRBV7-9; J gene: TRBJ1-1; CDR3 DNA: TGTGCCAGCAGCTTAGATGGTATGATGGGACTGGACACTGAAGCTTTCTTT; CDR3 protein: CASSLDGMMGLDTEAFF